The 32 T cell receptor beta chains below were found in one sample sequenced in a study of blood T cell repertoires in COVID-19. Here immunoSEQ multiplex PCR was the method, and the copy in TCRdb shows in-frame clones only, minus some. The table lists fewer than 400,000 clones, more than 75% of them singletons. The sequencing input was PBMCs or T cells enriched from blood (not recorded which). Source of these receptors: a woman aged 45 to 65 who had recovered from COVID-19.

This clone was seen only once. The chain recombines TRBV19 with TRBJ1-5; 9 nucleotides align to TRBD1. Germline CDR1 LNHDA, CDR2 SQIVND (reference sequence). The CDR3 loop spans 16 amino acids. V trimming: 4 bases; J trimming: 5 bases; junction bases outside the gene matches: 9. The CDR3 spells CASSNARTGEDQPQHF. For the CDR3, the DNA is TGTGCCAGTAGTAACGCACGGACAGGGGAAGATCAGCCCCAGCATTTT.

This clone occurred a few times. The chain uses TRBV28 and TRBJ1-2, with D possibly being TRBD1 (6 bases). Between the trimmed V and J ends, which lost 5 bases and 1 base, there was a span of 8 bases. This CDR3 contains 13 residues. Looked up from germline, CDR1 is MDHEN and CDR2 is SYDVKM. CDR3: CASSRTDNYGYTF. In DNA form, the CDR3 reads TGTGCCAGCAGTCGGACAGATAACTATGGCTACACCTTC.

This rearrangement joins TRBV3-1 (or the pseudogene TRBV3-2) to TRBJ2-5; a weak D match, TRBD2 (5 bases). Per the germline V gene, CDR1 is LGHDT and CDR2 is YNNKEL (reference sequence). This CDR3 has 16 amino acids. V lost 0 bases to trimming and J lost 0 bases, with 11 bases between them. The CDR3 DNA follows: TGTGCCAGCAGCCAAGACGGCGGGCTGTACCAAGAGACCCAGTACTTC. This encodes CASSQDGGLYQETQYF.

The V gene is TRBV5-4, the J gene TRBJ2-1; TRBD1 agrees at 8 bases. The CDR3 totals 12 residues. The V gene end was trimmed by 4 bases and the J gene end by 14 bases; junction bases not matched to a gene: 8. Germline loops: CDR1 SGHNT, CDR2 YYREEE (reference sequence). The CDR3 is CASSPAGGEKFF. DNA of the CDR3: TGTGCCAGCAGCCCCGCAGGGGGCGAAAAGTTCTTC.

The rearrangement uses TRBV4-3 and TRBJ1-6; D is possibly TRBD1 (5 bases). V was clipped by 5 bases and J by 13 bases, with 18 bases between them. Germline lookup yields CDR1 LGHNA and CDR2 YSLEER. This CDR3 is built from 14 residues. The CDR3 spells CASSDNPGLSPLHF. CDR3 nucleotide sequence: TGCGCCAGCAGCGATAATCCGGGACTTTCCCCCCTCCACTTT.

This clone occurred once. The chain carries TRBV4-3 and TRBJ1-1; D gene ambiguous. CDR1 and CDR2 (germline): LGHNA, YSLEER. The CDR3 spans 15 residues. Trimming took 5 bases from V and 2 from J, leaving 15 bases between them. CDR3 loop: CASSSPAGSNTEAFF. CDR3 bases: TGCGCCAGCAGCTCGCCGGCAGGTTCCAACACTGAAGCTTTCTTT.

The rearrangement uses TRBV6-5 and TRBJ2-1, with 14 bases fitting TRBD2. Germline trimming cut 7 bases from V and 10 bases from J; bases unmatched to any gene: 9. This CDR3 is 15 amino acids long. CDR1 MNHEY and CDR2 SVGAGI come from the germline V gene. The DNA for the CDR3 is TGTGCCAGCAAGCGGACTAGCGGGGGGTCGGGGGAGCAGTTCTTC. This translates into CASKRTSGGSGEQFF.

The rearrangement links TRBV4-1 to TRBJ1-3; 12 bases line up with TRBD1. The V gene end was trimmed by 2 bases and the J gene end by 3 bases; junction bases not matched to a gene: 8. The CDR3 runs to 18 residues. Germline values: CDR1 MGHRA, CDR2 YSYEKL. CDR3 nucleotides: TGCGCCAGCAGCCAACCGGGACAGGGGGCGCTCAATGGAAACACCATATATTTT. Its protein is CASSQPGQGALNGNTIYF.

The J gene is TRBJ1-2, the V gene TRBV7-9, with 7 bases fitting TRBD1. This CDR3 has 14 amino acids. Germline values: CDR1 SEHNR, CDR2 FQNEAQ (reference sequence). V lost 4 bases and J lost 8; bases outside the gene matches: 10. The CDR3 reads CASSSPTGARGYTF. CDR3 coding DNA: TGTGCCAGCAGCTCCCCCACAGGGGCTAGGGGCTACACCTTC. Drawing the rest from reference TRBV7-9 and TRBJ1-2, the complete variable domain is DTGVSQNPRHKITKRGQNVTFRCDPISEHNRLYWYRQTLGQGPEFLTYFQNEAQLEKSRLLSDRFSAERPKGSFSTLEIQRTEQGDSAMYLCASSSPTGARGYTFGSGTRLTVV.

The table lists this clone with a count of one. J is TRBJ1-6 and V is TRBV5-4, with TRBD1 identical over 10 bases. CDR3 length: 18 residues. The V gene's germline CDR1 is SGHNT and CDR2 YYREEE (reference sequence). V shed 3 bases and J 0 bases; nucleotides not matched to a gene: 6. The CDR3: CASSSTTGGSSYNSPLHF. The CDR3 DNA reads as TGTGCCAGCAGCTCCACGACAGGGGGCAGCTCCTATAATTCACCCCTCCACTTT. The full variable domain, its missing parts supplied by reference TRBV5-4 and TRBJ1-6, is ETGVTQSPTHLIKTRGQQVTLRCSSQSGHNTVSWYQQALGQGPQFIFQYYREEENGRGNFPPRFSGLQFPNYSSELNVNALELDDSALYLCASSSTTGGSSYNSPLHFGNGTRLTVT.

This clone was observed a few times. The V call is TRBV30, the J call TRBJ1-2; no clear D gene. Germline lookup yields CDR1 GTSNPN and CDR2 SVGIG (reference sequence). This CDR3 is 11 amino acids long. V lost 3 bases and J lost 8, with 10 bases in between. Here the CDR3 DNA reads TGTGCCTGGAGCCGGTGGGAGGGCTACACCTTC. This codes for CAWSRWEGYTF. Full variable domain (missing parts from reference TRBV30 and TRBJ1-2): SQTIHQWPATLVQPVGSPLSLECTVEGTSNPNLYWYRQAAGRGLQLLFYSVGIGQISSEVPQNLSASRPQDRQFILSSKKLLLSDSGFYLCAWSRWEGYTFGSGTRLTVV.

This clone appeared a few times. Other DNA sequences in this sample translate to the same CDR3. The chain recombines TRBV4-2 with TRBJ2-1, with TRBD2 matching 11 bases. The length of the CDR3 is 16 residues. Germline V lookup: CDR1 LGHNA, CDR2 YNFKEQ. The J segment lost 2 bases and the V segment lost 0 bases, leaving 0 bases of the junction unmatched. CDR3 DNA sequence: TGTGCCAGCAGCCAAGATAGCGGGGGGGCCTACAATGAGCAGTTCTTC. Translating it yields CASSQDSGGAYNEQFF.

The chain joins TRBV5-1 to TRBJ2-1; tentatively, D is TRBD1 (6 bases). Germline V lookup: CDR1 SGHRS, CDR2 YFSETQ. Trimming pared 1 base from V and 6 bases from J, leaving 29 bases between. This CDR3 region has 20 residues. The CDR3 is CASSLIIGGSGTPRFNEQFF. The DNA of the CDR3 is TGCGCCAGCAGCTTGATCATAGGGGGATCCGGGACACCAAGGTTCAATGAGCAGTTCTTC.

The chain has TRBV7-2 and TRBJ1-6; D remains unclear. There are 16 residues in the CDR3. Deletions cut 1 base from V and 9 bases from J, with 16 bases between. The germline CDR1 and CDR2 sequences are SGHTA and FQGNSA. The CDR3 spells CASSLVRTKAGSPLHF. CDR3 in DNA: TGTGCCAGCAGCTTAGTGAGGACTAAAGCTGGTTCACCCCTCCACTTT.

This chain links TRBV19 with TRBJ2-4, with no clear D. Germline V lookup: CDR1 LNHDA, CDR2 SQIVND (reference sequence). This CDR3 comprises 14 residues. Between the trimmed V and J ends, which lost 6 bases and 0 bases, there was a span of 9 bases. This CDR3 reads CASSPPVAKNIQYF. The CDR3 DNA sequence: TGTGCCAGTAGCCCACCAGTAGCCAAAAACATTCAGTACTTC.

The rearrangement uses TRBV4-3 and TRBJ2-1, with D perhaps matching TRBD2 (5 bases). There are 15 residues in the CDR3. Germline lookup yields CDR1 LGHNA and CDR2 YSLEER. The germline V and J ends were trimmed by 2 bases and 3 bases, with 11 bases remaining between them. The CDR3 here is CASSQSLAVYNEQFF. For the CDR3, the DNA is TGCGCCAGCAGCCAAAGCCTAGCAGTCTACAATGAGCAGTTCTTC.

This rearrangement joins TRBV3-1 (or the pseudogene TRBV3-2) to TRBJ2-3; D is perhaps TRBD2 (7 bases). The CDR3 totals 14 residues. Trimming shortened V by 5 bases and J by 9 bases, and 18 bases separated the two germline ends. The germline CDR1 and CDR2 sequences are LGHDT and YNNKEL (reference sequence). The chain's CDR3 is CASSSRGAWGTQYF. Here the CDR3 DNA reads TGTGCCAGCAGCAGTCGGGGGGCCTGGGGGACGCAGTATTTT.

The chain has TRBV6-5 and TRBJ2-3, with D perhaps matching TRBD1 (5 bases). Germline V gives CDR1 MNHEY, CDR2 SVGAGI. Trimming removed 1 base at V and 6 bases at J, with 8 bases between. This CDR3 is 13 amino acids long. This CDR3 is CASSYLKGDTQYF. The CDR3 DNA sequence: TGTGCCAGCAGTTACTTAAAGGGGGATACGCAGTATTTT.

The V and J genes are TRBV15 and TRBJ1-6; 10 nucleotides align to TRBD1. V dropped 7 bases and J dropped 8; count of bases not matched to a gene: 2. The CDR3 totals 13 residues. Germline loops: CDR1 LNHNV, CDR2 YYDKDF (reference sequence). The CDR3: CATKGQGDSPLHF. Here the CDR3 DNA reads TGTGCCACCAAAGGACAGGGGGATTCACCCCTCCACTTT. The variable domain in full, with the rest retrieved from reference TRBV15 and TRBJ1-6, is DAMVIQNPRYQVTQFGKPVTLSCSQTLNHNVMYWYQQKSSQAPKLLFHYYDKDFNNEADTPDNFQSRRPNTSFCFLDIRSPGLGDTAMYLCATKGQGDSPLHFGNGTRLTVT.

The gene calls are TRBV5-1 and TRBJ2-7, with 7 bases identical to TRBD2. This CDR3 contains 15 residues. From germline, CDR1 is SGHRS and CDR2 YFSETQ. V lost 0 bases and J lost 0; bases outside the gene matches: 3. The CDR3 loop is CASSLAGGGSYEQYF. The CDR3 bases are TGCGCCAGCAGCTTGGCCGGCGGGGGCTCCTACGAGCAGTACTTC.

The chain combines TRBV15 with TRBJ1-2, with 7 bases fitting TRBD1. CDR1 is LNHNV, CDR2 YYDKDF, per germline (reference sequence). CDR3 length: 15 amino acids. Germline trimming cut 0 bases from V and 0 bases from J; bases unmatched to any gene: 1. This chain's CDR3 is CATSREQGANYGYTF. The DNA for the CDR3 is TGTGCCACCAGCAGAGAGCAGGGGGCTAACTATGGCTACACCTTC.

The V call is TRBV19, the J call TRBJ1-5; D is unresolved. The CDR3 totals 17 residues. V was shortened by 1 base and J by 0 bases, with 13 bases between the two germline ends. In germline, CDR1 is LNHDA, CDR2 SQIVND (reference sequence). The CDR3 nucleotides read TGTGCCAGTAGTATAGGAGAACCTACCTATAGCAATCAGCCCCAGCATTTT. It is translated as CASSIGEPTYSNQPQHF.

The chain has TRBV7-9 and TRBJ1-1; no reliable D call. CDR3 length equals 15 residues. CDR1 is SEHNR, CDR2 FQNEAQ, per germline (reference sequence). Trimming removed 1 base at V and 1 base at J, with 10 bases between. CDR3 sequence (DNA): TGTGCCAGCAGCTTAGGGGTCGGGGAGAACACTGAAGCTTTCTTT. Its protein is CASSLGVGENTEAFF.

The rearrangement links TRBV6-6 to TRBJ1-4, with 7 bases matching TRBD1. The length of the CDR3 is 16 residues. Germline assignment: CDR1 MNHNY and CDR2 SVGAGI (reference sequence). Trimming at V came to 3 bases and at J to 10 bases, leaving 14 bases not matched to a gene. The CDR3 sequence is CASSYSMGQLDGKLFF. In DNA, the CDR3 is TGTGCCAGCAGTTATTCCATGGGACAGCTCGACGGAAAACTGTTTTTT.

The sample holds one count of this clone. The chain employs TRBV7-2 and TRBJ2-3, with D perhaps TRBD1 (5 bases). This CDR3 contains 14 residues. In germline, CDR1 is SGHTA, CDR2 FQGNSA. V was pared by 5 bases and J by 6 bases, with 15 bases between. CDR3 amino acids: CASSPGLGRDTQYF. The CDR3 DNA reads TGTGCCAGCAGCCCAGGGTTAGGCAGGGATACGCAGTATTTT.

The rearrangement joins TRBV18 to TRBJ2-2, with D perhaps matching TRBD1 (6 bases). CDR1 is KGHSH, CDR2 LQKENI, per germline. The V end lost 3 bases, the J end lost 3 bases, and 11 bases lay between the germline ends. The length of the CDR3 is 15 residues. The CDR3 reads CASSPSGVDTGELFF. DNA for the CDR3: TGTGCCAGCTCACCGTCAGGGGTGGACACCGGGGAGCTGTTTTTT.

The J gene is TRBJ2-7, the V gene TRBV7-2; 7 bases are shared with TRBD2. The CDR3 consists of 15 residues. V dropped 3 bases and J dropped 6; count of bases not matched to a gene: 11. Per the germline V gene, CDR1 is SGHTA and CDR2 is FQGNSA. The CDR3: CASSFTYGGGSEQYF. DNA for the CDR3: TGTGCCAGCAGCTTTACGTATGGCGGGGGTTCCGAGCAGTACTTC.

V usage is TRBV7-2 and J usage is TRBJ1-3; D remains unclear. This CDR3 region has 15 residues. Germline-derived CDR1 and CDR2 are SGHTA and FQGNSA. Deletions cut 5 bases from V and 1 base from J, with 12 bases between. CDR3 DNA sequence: TGTGCCAGCAGCCCGATAACGGGATCTGGAAACACCATATATTTT. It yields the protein CASSPITGSGNTIYF.

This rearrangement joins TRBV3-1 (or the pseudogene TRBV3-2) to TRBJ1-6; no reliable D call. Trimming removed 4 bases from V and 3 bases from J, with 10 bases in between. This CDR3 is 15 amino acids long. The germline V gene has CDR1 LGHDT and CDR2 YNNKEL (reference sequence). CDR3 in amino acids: CASSLNGIYNSPLHF. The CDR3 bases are TGTGCCAGCAGCCTAAACGGGATCTATAATTCACCCCTCCACTTT.

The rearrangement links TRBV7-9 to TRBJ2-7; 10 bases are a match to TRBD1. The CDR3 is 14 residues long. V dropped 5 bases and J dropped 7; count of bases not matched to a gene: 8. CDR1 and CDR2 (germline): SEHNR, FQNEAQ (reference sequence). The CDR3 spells CASSPGQGGKEQYF. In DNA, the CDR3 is TGTGCCAGCAGCCCCGGACAGGGGGGGAAGGAGCAGTACTTC.

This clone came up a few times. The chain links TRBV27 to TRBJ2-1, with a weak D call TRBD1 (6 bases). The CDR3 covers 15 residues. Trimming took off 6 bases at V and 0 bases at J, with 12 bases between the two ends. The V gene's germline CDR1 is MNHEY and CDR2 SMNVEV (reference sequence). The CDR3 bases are TGTGCCAGCAGAGACCGGGACAACTCCTACAATGAGCAGTTCTTC. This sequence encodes CASRDRDNSYNEQFF.

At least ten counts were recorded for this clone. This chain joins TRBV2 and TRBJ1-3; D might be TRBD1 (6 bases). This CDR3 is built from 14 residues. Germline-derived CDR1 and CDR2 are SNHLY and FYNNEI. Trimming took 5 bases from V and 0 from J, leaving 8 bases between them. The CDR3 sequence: CASSQDSSGNTIYF. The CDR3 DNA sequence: TGTGCCAGCAGTCAGGACAGCTCTGGAAACACCATATATTTT.